This TCR beta chain was sequenced for a study of control samples from healthy donors and cancer patients. CDR1 is MGHRA and CDR2 is YSYEKL in the germline V gene. CDR3 length: 18 amino acids. J lost 4 bases, V lost 0 bases, and 11 bases had no gene match. Data came from immunoSEQ multiplex PCR; TCRdb stores just in-frame clones and leaves some out. Of more than 80,000 clones detected, 90% to 95% appear once; the ten largest clones hold more than 7%. Sequencing was performed on blood. The TCR originated in a man aged 18-30 years in good health. The chain is built from TRBV4-1 and TRBJ2-1, with 8 nucleotides matching TRBD2. The CDR3 DNA reads TGCGCCAGCAGCCAAGAAGAACACGCGGCTAGCGGGTACAATGAGCAGTTCTTC. This gives the protein CASSQEEHAASGYNEQFF.